This T cell receptor (beta chain) is drawn from a study of T-cell reconstitution after alpha-beta-depleted transplantation in children. General study points: Reports say that about two months after transplant, the alpha-beta T cells came out of several hundred graft clones that had expanded. Surviving thymic progenitors and recipient T cells were the source of high TCRbeta diversity at day 60 in some patients. T-cell numbers and diversity, one year after transplant, stemmed largely from T cells that were newly produced.

Unique molecular identifiers were incorporated when the TCRbeta library was constructed. TCRdb passed the PCR reads through MiXCR, listing each CDR3 protein once. The table has about 110,000 distinct CDR3 sequences, 20% to 25% seen once; the top ten hold under 12%. Comment on this clonotype: Its target is not known.

The specimen comprised PBMCs, mostly from graft donor cells, sampled 180 days after TCRalphabeta/CD19-depleted stem cell transplant. This sequence was found in a male patient aged 2-15 years who had a stem cell transplant for chronic granulomatous disease, so the T cells may come from the graft donor.

CDR3: CSAGTGTGSYEQYF. The CDR3 region has the DNA TGCAGCGCCGGCACCGGGACAGGGTCCTACGAGCAGTACTTC. V and J are TRBV29-1 and TRBJ2-7; TRBD1 matches 9 bases. The CDR3 totals 14 residues. CDR1 SQVTM and CDR2 ANQGSEA come from the germline V gene. V shed 7 bases and J 1 base; nucleotides not matched to a gene: 8.